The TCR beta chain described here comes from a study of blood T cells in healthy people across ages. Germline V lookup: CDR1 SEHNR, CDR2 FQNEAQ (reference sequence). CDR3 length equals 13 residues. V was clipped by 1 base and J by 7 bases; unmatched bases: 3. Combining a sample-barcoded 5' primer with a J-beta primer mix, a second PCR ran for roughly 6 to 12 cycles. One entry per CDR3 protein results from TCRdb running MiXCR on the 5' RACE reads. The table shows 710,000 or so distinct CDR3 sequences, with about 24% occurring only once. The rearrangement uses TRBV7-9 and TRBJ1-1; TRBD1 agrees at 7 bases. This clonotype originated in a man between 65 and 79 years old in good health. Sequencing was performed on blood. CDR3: CASSLVGGFEAFF. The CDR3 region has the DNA TGTGCCAGCAGCTTAGTAGGGGGCTTTGAAGCTTTCTTT. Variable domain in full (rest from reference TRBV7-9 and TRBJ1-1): DTGVSQNPRHKITKRGQNVTFRCDPISEHNRLYWYRQTLGQGPEFLTYFQNEAQLEKSRLLSDRFSAERPKGSFSTLEIQRTEQGDSAMYLCASSLVGGFEAFFGQGTRLTVV.